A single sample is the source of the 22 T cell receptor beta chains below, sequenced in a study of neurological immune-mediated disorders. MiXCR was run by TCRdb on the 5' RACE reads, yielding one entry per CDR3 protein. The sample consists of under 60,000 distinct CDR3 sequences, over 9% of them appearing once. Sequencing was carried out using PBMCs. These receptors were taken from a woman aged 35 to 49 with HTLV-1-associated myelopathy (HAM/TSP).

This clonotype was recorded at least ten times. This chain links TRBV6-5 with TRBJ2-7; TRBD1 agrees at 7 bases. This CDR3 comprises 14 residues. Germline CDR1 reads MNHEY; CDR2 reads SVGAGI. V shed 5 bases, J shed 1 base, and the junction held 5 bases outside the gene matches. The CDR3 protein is CASSETRGSYEQYF. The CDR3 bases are TGTGCCAGCAGTGAAACCAGGGGGTCCTACGAGCAGTACTTC.

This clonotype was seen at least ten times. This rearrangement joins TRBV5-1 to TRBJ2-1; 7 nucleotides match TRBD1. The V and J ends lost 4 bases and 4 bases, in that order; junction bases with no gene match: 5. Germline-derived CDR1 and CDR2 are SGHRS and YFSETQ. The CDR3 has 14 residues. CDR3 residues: CASSEGQQYNEQFF. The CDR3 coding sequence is TGCGCCAGCAGCGAGGGACAGCAATACAATGAGCAGTTCTTC.

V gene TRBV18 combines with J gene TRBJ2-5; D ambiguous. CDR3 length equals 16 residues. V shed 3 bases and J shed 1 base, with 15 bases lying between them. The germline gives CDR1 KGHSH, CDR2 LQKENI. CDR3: CASSPSGQAIQETQYF. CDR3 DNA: TGTGCCAGCTCACCCTCCGGGCAGGCTATCCAAGAGACCCAGTACTTC.

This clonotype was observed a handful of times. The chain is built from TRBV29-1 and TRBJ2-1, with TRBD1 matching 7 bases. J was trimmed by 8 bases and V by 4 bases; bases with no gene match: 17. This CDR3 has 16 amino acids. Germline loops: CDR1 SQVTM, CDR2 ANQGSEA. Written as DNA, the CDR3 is TGCAGCGTTGCCCATTCATCTACAGGGGCTAGCTATGAGCAGTTCTTC. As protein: CSVAHSSTGASYEQFF.

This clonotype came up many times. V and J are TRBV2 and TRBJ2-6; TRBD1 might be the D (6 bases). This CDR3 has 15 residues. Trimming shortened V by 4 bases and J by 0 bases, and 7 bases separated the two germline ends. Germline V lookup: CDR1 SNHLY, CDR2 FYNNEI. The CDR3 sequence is CASSAQGSGANVLTF. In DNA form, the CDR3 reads TGTGCCAGCAGTGCACAGGGCTCTGGGGCCAACGTCCTGACTTTC.

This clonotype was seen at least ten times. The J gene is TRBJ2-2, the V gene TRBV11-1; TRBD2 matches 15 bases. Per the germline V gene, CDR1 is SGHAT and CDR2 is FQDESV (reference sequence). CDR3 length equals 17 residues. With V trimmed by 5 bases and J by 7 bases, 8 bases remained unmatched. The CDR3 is CASSPWTSGGAIGELFF. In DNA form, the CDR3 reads TGTGCCAGCAGCCCCTGGACTAGCGGGGGGGCCATCGGGGAGCTGTTTTTT.

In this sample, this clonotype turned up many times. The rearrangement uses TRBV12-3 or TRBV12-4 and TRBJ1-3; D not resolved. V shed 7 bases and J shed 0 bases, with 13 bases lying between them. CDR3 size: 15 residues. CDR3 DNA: TGTGCCAGCAACCAACAGAGTATCTCTGGAAACACCATATATTTT. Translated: CASNQQSISGNTIYF.

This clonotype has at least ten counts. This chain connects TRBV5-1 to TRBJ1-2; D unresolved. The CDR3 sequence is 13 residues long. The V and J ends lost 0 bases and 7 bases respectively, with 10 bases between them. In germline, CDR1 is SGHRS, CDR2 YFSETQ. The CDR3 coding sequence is TGCGCCAGCAGCTTGGGAGGAAATACTGGCTACACCTTC. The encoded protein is CASSLGGNTGYTF.

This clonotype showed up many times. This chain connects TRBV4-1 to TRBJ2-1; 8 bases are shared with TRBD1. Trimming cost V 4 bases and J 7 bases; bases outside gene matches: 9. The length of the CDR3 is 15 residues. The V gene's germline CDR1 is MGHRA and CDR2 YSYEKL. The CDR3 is CASSRAGTGVNEQFF. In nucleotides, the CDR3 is TGCGCCAGCAGCCGTGCCGGGACAGGCGTTAATGAGCAGTTCTTC.

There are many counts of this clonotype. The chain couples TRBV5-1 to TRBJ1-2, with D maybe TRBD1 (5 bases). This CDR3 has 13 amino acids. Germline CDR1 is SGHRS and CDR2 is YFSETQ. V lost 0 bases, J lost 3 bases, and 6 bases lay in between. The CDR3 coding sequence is TGCGCCAGCAGCTTGGCACAGGACTATGGCTACACCTTC. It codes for CASSLAQDYGYTF.

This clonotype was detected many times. The CDR3 loop is CSAPSAGTDTQYF. The CDR3 coding sequence is TGCAGTGCTCCCTCGGCAGGCACAGATACGCAGTATTTT. The rearrangement uses TRBV20-1 and TRBJ2-3, with D unresolved. This CDR3 spans 13 amino acids. The V end lost 5 bases, the J end lost 1 base, and 10 bases lay between the germline ends. The germline gives CDR1 DFQATT, CDR2 SNEGSKA (reference sequence).

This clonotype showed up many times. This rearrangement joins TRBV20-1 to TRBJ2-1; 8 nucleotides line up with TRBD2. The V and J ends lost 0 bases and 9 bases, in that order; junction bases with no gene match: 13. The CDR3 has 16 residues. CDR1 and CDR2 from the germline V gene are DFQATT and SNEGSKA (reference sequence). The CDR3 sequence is CSARDQRRGAFGEQFF. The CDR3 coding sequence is TGCAGTGCTAGAGATCAGAGGCGGGGGGCTTTCGGTGAGCAGTTCTTC.

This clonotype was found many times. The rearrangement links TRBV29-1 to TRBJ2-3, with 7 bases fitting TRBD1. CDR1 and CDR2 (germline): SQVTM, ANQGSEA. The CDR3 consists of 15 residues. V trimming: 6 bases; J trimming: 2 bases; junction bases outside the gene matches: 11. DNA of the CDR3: TGCAGCGTAGGAAGAACAGGGGCCCACACAGATACGCAGTATTTT. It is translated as CSVGRTGAHTDTQYF.

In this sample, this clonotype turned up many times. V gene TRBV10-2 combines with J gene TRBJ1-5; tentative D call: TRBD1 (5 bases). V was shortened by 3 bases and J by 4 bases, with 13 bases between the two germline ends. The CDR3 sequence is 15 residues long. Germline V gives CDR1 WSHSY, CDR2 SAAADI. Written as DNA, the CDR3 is TGCGCCAGCAGTGAACTACCCCACAGGAATCAGCCCCAGCATTTT. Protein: CASSELPHRNQPQHF.

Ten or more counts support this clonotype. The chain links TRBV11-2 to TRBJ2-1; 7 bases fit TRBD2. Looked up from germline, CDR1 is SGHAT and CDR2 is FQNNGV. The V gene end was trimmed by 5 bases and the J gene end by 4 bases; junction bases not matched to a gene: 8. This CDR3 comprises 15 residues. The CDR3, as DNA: TGTGCCAGCAGCCTTGGGGGGGGTAGATACAATGAGCAGTTCTTC. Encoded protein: CASSLGGGRYNEQFF.

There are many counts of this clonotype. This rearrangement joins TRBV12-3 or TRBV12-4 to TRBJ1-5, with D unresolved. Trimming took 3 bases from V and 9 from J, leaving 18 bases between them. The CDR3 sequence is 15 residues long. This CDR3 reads CASSFGGPDGRPQHF. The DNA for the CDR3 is TGTGCCAGCAGTTTCGGAGGCCCTGACGGGAGGCCCCAGCATTTT.

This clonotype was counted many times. The CDR3 nucleotides are TGTGCCAGCAGCCAATCTGATCCAAGACTAGCGGGGGCCCAAGAGACCCAGTACTTC. Residues: CASSQSDPRLAGAQETQYF. J is TRBJ2-5 and V is TRBV3-1; 12 bases map to TRBD2. V trimming: 2 bases; J trimming: 1 base; junction bases outside the gene matches: 11. This CDR3 region has 19 residues. Germline V lookup: CDR1 LGHDT, CDR2 YNNKEL (reference sequence).

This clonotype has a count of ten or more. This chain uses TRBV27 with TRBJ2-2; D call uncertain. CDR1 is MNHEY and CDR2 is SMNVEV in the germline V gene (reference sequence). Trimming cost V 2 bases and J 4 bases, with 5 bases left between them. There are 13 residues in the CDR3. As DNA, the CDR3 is TGTGCCAGCAGTTTAGTTCCCACCGGGGAGCTGTTTTTT. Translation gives CASSLVPTGELFF.

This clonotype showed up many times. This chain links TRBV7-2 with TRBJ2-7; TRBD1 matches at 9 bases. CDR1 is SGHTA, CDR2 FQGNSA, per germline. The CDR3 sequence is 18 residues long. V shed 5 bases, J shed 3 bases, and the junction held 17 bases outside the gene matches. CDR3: CASSPSPWTGVNSYEQYF. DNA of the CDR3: TGTGCCAGCAGCCCAAGCCCCTGGACAGGGGTGAATAGCTACGAGCAGTACTTC. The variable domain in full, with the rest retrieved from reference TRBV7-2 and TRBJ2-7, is GAGVSQSPSNKVTEKGKDVELRCDPISGHTALYWYRQSLGQGLEFLIYFQGNSAPDKSGLPSDRFSAERTGGSVSTLTIQRTQQEDSAVYLCASSPSPWTGVNSYEQYFGPGTRLTVT.

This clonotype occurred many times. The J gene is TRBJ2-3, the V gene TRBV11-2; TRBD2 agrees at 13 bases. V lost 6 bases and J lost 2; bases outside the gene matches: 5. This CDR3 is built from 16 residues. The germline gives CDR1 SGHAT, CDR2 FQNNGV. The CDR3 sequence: CASRGLAGTTTDTQYF. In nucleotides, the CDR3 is TGTGCCAGCAGGGGACTAGCGGGGACGACCACAGATACGCAGTATTTT. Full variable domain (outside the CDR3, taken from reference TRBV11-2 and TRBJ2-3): EAGVAQSPRYKIIEKRQSVAFWCNPISGHATLYWYQQILGQGPKLLIQFQNNGVVDDSQLPKDRFSAERLKGVDSTLKIQPAKLEDSAVYLCASRGLAGTTTDTQYFGPGTRLTVL.

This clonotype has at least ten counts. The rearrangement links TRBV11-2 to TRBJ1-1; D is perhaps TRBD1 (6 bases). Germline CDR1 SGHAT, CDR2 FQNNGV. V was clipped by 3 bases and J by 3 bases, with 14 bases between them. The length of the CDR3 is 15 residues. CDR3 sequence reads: CASSLGGVGDTEAFF. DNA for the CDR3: TGTGCCAGCAGCTTGGGGGGCGTCGGCGACACTGAAGCTTTCTTT.

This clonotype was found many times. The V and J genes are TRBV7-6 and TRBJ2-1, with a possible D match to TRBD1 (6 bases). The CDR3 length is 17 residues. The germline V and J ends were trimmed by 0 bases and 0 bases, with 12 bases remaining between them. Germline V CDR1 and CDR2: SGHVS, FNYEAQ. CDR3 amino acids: CASSLAGAAASYNEQFF. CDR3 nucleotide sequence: TGTGCCAGCAGCTTAGCGGGGGCAGCCGCCTCCTACAATGAGCAGTTCTTC.